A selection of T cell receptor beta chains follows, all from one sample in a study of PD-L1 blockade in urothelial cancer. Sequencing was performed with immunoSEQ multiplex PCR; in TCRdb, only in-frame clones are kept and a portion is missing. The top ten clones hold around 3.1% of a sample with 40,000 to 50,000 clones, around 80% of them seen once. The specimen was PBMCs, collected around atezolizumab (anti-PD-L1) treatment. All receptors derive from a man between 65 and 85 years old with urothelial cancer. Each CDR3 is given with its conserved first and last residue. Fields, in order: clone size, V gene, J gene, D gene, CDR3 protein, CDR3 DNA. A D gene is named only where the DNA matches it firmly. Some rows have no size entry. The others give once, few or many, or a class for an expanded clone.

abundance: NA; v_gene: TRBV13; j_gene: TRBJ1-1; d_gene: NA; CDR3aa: CASSYGVNTEAFF; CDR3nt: TGTGCCAGCAGCTATGGAGTGAACACTGAAGCTTTCTTT
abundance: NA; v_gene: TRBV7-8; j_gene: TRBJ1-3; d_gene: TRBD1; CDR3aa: CASRLGQGPNTIYF; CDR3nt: TGTGCCAGCAGACTCGGACAGGGGCCAAACACCATATATTTT
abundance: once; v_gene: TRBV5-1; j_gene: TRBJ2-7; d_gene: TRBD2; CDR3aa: CASSLDPTSGGEQYF; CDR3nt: TGCGCCAGCAGCTTGGACCCGACTAGCGGGGGCGAGCAGTACTTC
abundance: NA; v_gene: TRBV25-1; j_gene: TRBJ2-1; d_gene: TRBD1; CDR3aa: CASSETGAYNEQFF; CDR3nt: TGTGCCAGCAGTGAGACAGGGGCCTACAATGAGCAGTTCTTC
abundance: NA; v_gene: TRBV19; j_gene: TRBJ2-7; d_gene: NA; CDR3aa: CASSMKTGYEQYF; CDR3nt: TGTGCCAGTAGTATGAAGACAGGCTACGAGCAGTACTTC
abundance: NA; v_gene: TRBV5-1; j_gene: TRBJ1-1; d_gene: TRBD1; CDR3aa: CASSRQGYNTEAFF; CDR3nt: TGCGCCAGCAGCCGACAGGGGTATAACACTGAAGCTTTCTTT
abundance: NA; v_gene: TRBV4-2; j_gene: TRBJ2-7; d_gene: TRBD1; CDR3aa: CASSQDLQGREQYF; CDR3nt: TGTGCCAGCAGCCAAGATCTACAGGGGCGCGAGCAGTACTTC
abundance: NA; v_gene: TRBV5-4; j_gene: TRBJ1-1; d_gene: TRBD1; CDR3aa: CASSPTGVATEAFF; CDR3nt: TGTGCCAGCAGCCCGACAGGGGTTGCCACTGAAGCTTTCTTT
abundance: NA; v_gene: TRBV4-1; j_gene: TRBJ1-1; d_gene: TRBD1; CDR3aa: CASSPPHMPGTASTGAFF; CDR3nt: TGCGCCAGCAGCCCTCCTCATATGCCCGGGACAGCGTCTACGGGAGCTTTCTTT
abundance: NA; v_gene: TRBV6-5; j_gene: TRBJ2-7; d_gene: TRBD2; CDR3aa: CASSGTSRSYEQYF; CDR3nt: TGTGCCAGCAGTGGGACTAGTCGCTCCTACGAGCAGTACTTC
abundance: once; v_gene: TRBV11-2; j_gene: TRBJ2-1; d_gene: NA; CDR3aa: CASIPGVNYNEQFF; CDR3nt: TGTGCCAGCATACCGGGAGTGAACTACAATGAGCAGTTCTTC
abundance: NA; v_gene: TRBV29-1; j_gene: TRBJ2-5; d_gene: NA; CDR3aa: CSVGGEGDEYQETQYF; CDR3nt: TGCAGCGTTGGCGGGGAAGGGGATGAGTACCAAGAGACCCAGTACTTC
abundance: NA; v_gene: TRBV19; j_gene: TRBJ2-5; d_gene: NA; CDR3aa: CASSKDRYQETQYF; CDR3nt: TGTGCCAGTAGCAAGGACAGATACCAAGAGACCCAGTACTTC
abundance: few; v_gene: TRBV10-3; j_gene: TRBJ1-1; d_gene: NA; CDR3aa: CATRRGGLNTEAFF; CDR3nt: TGTGCCACCCGGCGGGGCGGTTTGAACACTGAAGCTTTCTTT
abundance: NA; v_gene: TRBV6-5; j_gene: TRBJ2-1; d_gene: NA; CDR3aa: CASSYSRGNEQFF; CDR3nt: TGTGCCAGCAGTTACTCTAGGGGCAATGAGCAGTTCTTC
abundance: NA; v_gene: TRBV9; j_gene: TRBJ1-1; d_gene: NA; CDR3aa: CASSEQVFTEAFF; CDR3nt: TGTGCCAGCAGCGAACAGGTCTTCACTGAAGCTTTCTTT
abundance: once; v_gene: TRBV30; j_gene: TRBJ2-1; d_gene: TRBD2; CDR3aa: CACAPGLVWGDEQFF; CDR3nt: TGTGCCTGTGCCCCCGGACTAGTTTGGGGGGATGAGCAGTTCTTC
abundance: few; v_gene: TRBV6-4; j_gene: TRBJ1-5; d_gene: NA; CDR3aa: CASRGDQGTNQPQHF; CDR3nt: TGTGCCAGCAGAGGGGATCAGGGGACAAATCAGCCCCAGCATTTT
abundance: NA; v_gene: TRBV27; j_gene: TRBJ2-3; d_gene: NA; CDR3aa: CASSPLGAGDTQYF; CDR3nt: TGTGCCAGCAGCCCACTGGGGGCCGGGGATACGCAGTATTTT
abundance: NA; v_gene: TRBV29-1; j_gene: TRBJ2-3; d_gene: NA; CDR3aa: CSANPDSVDTQYF; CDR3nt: TGCAGCGCCAACCCCGACAGTGTCGATACGCAGTATTTT
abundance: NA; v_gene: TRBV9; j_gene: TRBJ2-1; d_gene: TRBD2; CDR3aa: CASSELAGGLEQFF; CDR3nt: TGTGCCAGCAGCGAGCTAGCGGGAGGTCTTGAGCAGTTCTTC
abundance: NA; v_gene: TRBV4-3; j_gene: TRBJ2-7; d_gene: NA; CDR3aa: CASSQVSSAYEQYF; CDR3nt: TGCGCCAGCAGCCAAGTTTCGAGCGCCTACGAGCAGTACTTC
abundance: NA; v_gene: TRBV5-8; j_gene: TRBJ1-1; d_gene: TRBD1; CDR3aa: CASRYNRGRTEAFF; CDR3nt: TGTGCCAGCAGATACAACAGGGGACGGACTGAAGCTTTCTTT
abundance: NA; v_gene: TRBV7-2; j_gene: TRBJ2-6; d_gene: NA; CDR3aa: CASSSSRANVLTF; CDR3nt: TGTGCCAGCAGCAGCTCAAGGGCCAACGTCCTGACTTTC
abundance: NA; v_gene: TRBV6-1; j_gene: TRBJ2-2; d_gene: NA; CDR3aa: CASSAGGAGHTGELFF; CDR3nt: TGTGCCAGCAGTGCCGGCGGGGCAGGTCACACCGGGGAGCTGTTTTTT
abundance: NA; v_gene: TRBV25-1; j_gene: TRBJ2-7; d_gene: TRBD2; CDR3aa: CASSVRIAGSTYEQYF; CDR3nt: TGTGCCAGCAGTGTCCGAATAGCGGGGTCCACCTACGAGCAGTACTTC
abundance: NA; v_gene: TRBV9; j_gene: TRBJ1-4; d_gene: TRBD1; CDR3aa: CASSVSGQGAGKLFF; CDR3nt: TGTGCCAGCAGCGTATCAGGACAGGGGGCTGGAAAACTGTTTTTT
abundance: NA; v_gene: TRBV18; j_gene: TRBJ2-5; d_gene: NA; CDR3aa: CASSPNRASETQYF; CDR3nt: TGTGCCAGCTCACCGAACCGAGCGTCCGAGACCCAGTACTTC
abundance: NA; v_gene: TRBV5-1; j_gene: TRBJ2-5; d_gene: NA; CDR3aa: CASSLQPQGGQETQYF; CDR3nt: TGCGCCAGCAGCCTCCAACCCCAGGGCGGCCAAGAGACCCAGTACTTC
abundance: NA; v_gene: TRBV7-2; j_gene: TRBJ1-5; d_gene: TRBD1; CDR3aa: CASSLGGTGQPQHF; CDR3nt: TGTGCCAGCAGCTTGGGCGGGACAGGTCAGCCCCAGCATTTT
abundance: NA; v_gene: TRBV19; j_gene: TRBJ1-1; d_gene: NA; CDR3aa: CASSMVTLNTEAFF; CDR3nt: TGTGCCAGTAGTATGGTGACTCTGAACACTGAAGCTTTCTTT
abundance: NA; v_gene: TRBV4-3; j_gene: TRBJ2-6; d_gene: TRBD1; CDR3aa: CASSQDLVSGGNSGANVLTF; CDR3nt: TGCGCCAGCAGCCAAGATCTCGTGTCAGGGGGTAACTCTGGGGCCAACGTCCTGACTTTC
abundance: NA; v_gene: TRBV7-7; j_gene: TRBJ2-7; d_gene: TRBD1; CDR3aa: CASSQGTGTAYEQYF; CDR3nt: TGTGCCAGCAGCCAGGGGACAGGTACCGCCTACGAGCAGTACTTC
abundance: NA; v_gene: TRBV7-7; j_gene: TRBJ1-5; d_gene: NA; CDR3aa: CASSLALFQPQHF; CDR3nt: TGTGCCAGCAGCTTAGCGCTATTTCAGCCCCAGCATTTT
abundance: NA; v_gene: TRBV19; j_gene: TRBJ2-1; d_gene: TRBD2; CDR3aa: CASSMRTSSYNEQFF; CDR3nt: TGTGCCAGTAGTATGAGGACTAGCTCCTACAATGAGCAGTTCTTC
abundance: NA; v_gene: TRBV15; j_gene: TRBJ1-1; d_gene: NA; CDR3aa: CATTRTGMNTEAFF; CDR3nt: TGTGCCACCACCCGGACTGGGATGAACACTGAAGCTTTCTTT
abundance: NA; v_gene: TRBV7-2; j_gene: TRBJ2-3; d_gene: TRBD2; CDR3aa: CASSQGLTSGRSRDTQYF; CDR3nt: TGTGCCAGCAGCCAGGGGCTAACTAGCGGGAGGTCCCGGGATACGCAGTATTTT
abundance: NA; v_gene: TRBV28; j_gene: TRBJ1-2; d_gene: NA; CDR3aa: CASTPLDSNYGYTF; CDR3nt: TGTGCCAGCACCCCGTTGGATAGCAACTATGGCTACACCTTC
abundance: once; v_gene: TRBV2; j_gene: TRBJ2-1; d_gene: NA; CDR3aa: CASSVLENNEQFF; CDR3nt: TGTGCCAGCAGCGTCCTAGAGAACAATGAGCAGTTCTTC
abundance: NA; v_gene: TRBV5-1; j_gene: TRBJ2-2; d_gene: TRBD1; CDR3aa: CASSEGAGTGELFF; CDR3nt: TGCGCCAGCAGCGAGGGGGCTGGAACCGGGGAGCTGTTTTTT
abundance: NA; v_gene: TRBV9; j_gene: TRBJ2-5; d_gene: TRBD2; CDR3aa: CASSVGPAGVGETQYF; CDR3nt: TGTGCCAGCAGCGTAGGACCAGCGGGAGTGGGGGAGACCCAGTACTTC
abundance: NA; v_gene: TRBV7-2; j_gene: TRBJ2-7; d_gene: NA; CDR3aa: CASSSVPRGYEQYF; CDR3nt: TGTGCCAGCAGCTCGGTGCCGCGGGGCTACGAGCAGTACTTC